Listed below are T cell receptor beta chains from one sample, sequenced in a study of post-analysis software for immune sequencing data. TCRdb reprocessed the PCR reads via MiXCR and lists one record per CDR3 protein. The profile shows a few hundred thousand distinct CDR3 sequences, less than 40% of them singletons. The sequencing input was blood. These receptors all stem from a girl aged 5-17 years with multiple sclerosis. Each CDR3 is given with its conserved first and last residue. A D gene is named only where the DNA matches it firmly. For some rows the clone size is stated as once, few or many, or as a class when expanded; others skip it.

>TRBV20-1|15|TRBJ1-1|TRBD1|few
CSVGQGAKLNTEAFF
TGCAGTGTAGGACAGGGGGCGAAGTTGAACACTGAAGCTTTCTTT
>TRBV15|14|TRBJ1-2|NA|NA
CATSRDRADNGYTF
TGTGCCACCAGCAGAGATCGGGCCGACAATGGCTACACCTTC
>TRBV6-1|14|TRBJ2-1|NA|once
CASITGYGYNEQFF
TGTGCCAGCATTACGGGGTACGGCTACAATGAGCAGTTCTTC
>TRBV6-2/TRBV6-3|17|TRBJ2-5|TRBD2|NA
CASIKDPGLAGRETQYF
TGTGCCAGCATCAAGGACCCGGGACTAGCGGGACGAGAGACCCAGTACTTC
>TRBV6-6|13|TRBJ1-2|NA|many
CASSYFGGTGYTF
TGTGCCAGCAGTTACTTCGGGGGTACTGGCTACACCTTC
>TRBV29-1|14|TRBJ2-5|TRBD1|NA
CSVQGAESWETQYF
TGCAGCGTCCAGGGGGCAGAATCGTGGGAGACCCAGTACTTC
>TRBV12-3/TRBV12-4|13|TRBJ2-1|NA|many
CASSGEAFREQFF
TGTGCCAGCAGTGGGGAGGCGTTTCGGGAGCAGTTCTTC
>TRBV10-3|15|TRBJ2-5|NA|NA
CAISEGISDQETQYF
TGTGCCATCAGTGAAGGAATCAGCGACCAAGAGACCCAGTACTTC
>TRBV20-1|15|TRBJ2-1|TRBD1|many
CSARDGDRGANEQFF
TGCAGTGCTAGAGATGGGGACAGGGGGGCCAATGAGCAGTTCTTC
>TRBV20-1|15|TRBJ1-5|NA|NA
CSARIRGRGNQPQHF
TGCAGTGCTAGGATCAGGGGACGTGGCAATCAGCCCCAGCATTTT
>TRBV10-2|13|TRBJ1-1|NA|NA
CASSESENTEAFF
TGCGCCAGCAGTGAGTCTGAGAACACTGAAGCTTTCTTT
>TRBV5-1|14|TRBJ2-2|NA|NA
CASSAGHNTGELFF
TGCGCCAGCAGCGCAGGACACAACACCGGGGAGCTGTTTTTT
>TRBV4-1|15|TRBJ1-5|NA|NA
CASSQERGSGQPQHF
TGCGCCAGCAGCCAAGAGAGGGGGTCCGGTCAGCCCCAGCATTTT
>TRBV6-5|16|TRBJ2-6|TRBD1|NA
CASRHGQGVGANVLTF
TGTGCCAGCAGGCACGGACAGGGGGTAGGGGCCAACGTCCTAACTTTC
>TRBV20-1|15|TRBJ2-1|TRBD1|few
CSSQPGQGAYNEQFF
TGCAGTTCTCAACCGGGACAGGGGGCTTACAATGAGCAGTTCTTC
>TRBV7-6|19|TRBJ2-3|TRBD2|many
CASSLSSGLAGAGTDTQYF
TGTGCCAGCAGCTTAAGTTCTGGACTAGCGGGAGCGGGTACAGATACGCAGTATTTT
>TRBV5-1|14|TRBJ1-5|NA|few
CASSLDGYNQPQHF
TGCGCCAGCAGCTTGGATGGGTACAATCAGCCCCAGCATTTT
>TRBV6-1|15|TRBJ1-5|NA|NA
CASSEAPGVNQPQQF
TGTGCCAGCAGTGAAGCCCCAGGGGTCAATCAGCCCCAGCAGTTT
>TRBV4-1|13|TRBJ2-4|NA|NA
CASSQDTLSVKYF
TGCGCCAGCAGCCAAGATACCCTTTCGGTGAAGTACTTC
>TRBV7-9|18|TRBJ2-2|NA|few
CGTSNLRGGTANTGELFF
TGTGGTACAAGCAATCTCCGTGGGGGCACCGCGAACACCGGGGAGCTGTTTTTT
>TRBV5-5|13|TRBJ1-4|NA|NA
CASSFDSNEKLFF
TGTGCCAGCAGCTTTGACAGTAATGAAAAACTGTTTTTT
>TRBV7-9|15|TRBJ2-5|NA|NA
CASSLVGGIGETQYF
TGTGCCAGCAGCTTAGTCGGGGGTATAGGAGAGACCCAGTACTTC
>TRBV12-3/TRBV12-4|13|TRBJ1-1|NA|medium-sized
CASSLYRGTEAFF
TGTGCCAGCAGTTTATACCGGGGCACTGAAGCTTTCTTT
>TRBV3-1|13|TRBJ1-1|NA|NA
CATGAGGNTEAFF
TGTGCCACCGGGGCGGGGGGGAACACTGAAGCTTTCTTT
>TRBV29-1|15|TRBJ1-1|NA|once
CSVEGDEWGNTEAFF
TGCAGCGTTGAAGGGGACGAATGGGGGAACACTGAAGCTTTCTTT
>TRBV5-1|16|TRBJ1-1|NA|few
CASSGGYRASGTEAFF
TGCGCCAGCAGCGGCGGATACAGGGCCTCGGGGACTGAAGCTTTCTTT
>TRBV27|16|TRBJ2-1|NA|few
CASSFLLRSGYNEQFF
TGTGCCAGCAGTTTTCTCCTTCGGAGTGGCTACAATGAGCAGTTCTTC
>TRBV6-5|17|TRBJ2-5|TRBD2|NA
CASSYSKIAGVGETQYF
TGTGCCAGCAGTTACTCGAAGATAGCGGGAGTTGGAGAGACCCAGTACTTC
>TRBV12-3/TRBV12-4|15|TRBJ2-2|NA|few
CASSLPGTFTGELFF
TGTGCCAGCAGTTTGCCCGGGACTTTCACCGGGGAGCTGTTTTTT
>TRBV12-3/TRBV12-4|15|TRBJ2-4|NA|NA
CASSSWTLAKNIQYF
TGTGCCAGCAGTTCCTGGACCTTAGCCAAAAACATTCAGTACTTC
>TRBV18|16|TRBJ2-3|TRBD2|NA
CASSPVIAGVGDTQYF
TGTGCCAGCTCACCTGTTATAGCGGGAGTAGGAGATACGCAGTATTTT